This T cell receptor (beta chain) was captured in a study of blood T cell repertoires in COVID-19. Germline V gives CDR1 KGHDR, CDR2 SFDVKD. CDR3 length: 14 amino acids. Trimming pared 4 bases from V and 5 bases from J, leaving 11 bases between. A COVID-19 case was met by exposed participants within 2 weeks before study entry. Profiled with immunoSEQ multiplex PCR; TCRdb holds only in-frame clones, not every one. The sample yields fewer than 350,000 clones, around 85% seen once. Sample: PBMCs or T cells enriched from blood (not recorded which). The clonotype originates from a woman in her 30s who had been exposed to COVID-19. The V and J genes are TRBV24-1 and TRBJ2-1; weak D call: TRBD2 (5 bases). The CDR3 sequence: CATSEKTGNNEQFF. The CDR3 DNA reads TGTGCCACCAGTGAGAAGACGGGAAACAATGAGCAGTTCTTC.